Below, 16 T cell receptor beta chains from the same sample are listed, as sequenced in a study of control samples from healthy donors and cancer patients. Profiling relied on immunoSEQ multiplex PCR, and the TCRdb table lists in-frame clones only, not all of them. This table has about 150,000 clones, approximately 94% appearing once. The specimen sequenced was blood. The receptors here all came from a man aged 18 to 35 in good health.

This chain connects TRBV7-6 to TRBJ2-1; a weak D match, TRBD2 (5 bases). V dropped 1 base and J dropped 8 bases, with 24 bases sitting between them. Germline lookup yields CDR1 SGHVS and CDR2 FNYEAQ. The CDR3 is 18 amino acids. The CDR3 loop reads CASSLDIGSEKALDEQFF. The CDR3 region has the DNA TGTGCCAGCAGCTTAGATATTGGTAGCGAGAAGGCTCTTGATGAGCAGTTCTTC.

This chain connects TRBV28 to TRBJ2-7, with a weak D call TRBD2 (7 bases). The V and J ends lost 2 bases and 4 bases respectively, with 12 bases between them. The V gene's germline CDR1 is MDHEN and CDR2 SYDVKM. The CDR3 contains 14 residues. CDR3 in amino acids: CASSLGGARYEQYF. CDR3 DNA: TGTGCCAGCAGTTTAGGGGGGGCCAGATACGAGCAGTACTTC.

The CDR3 is CASSLRGHSSYEQYF. The DNA for the CDR3 is TGTGCCAGTAGCCTCCGGGGCCATTCAAGCTACGAGCAGTACTTC. The chain uses TRBV19 and TRBJ2-7; D may correspond to TRBD1 or TRBD2 (5 bases each). Germline CDR1 is LNHDA and CDR2 is SQIVND (reference sequence). The CDR3 is made up of 15 amino acids. Trimming removed 6 bases at V and 3 bases at J, with 18 bases between.

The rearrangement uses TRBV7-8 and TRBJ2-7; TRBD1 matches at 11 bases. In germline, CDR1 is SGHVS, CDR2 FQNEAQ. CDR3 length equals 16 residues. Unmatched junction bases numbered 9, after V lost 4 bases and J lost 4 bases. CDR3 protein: CASSSLSGQGAYEQYF. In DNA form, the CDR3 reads TGTGCCAGCAGCTCCCTTTCAGGACAGGGGGCTTACGAGCAGTACTTC. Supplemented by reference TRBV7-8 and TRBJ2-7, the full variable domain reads GAGVSQSPRYKVAKRGQDVALRCDPISGHVSLFWYQQALGQGPEFLTYFQNEAQLDKSGLPSDRFFAERPEGSVSTLKIQRTQQEDSAVYLCASSSLSGQGAYEQYFGPGTRLTVT.

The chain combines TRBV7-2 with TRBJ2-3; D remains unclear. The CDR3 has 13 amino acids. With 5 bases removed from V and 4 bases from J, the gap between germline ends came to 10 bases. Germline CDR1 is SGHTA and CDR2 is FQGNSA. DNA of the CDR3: TGTGCCAGCAGCGCTAACTGGGCAGATACGCAGTATTTT. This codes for CASSANWADTQYF.

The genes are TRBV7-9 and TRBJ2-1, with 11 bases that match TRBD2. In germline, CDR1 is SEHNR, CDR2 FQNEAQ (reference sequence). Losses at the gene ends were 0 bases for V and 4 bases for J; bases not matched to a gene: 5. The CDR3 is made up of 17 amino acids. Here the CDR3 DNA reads TGTGCCAGCAGCTTAGCTAGCGGGGGGGCCCGTTACAATGAGCAGTTCTTC. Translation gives CASSLASGGARYNEQFF.

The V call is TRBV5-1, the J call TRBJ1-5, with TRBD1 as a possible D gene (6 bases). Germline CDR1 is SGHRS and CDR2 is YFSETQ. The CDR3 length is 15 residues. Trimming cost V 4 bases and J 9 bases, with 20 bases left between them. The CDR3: CASSRDGGGLSPQHF. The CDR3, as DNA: TGCGCCAGCAGCAGGGATGGAGGGGGGCTATCGCCCCAGCATTTT. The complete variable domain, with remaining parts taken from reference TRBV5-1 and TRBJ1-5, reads KAGVTQTPRYLIKTRGQQVTLSCSPISGHRSVSWYQQTPGQGLQFLFEYFSETQRNKGNFPGRFSGRQFSNSRSEMNVSTLELGDSALYLCASSRDGGGLSPQHFGDGTRLSIL.

The CDR3 region has the DNA TGTGCCAGCATTCCCGGGGGGGTTATCACCGGGGAGCTGTTTTTT. Protein: CASIPGGVITGELFF. The chain employs TRBV11-2 and TRBJ2-2; 8 bases match TRBD2. After removal of 7 bases from V and 4 bases from J, the junction contained 8 bases not matched to a gene. CDR1 is SGHAT and CDR2 is FQNNGV in the germline V gene. The CDR3 consists of 15 residues.

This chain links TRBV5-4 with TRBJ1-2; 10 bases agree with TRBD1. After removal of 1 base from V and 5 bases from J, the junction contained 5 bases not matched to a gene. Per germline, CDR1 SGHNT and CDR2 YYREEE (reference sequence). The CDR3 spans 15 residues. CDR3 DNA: TGTGCCAGCAGCTTGAAGGGACAGGGGATTTATGGCTACACCTTC. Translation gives CASSLKGQGIYGYTF.

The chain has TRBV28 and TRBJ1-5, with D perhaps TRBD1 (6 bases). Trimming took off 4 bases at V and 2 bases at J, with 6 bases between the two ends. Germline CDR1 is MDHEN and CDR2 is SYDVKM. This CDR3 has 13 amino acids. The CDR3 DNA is TGTGCCAGCAGTTCAGGGGGCAATCAGCCCCAGCATTTT. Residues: CASSSGGNQPQHF.

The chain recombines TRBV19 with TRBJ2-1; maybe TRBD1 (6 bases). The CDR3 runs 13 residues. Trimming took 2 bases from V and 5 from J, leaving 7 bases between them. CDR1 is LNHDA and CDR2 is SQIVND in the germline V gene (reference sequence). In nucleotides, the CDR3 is TGTGCCAGTAGTATATGGACAGACAATGAGCAGTTCTTC. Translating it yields CASSIWTDNEQFF.

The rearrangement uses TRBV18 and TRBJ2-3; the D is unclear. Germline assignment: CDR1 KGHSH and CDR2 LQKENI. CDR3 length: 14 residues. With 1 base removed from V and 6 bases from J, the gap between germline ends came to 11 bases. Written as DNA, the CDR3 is TGTGCCAGCTCACCACTCATTGGGGTGGATACGCAGTATTTT. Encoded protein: CASSPLIGVDTQYF.

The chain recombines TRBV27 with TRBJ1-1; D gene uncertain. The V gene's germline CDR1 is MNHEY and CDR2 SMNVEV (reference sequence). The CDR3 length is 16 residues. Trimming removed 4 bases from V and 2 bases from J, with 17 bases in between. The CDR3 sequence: CASSSRDYSHNTEAFF. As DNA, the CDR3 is TGTGCCAGCAGTTCCCGGGATTACAGTCATAACACTGAAGCTTTCTTT.

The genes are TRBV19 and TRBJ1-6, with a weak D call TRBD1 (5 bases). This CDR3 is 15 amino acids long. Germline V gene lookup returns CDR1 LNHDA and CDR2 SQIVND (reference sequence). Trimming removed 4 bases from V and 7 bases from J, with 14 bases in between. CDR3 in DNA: TGTGCCAGTAGTAGCCGGGACGCCGCCAATTCACCCCTCCACTTT. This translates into CASSSRDAANSPLHF.

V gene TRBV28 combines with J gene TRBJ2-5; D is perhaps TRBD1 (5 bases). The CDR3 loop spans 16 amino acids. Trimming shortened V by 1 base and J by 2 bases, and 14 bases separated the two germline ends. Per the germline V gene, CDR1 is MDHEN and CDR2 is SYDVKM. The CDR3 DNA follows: TGTGCCAGCAGTTTATTAGGGGCCGCAGGACAAGAGACCCAGTACTTC. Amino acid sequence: CASSLLGAAGQETQYF.

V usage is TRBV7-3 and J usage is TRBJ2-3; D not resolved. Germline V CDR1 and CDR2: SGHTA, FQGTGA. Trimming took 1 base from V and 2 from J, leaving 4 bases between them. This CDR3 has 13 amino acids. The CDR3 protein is CASSLMLTDTQYF. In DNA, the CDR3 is TGTGCCAGCAGCTTAATGCTCACAGATACGCAGTATTTT.